This T cell receptor (beta chain) appears in the sequencing data of a study of radiation and T cells in renal cell carcinoma (dated by TCRdb to 2020 to 2021). Context from the whole study: Samples were obtained from a clinical trial, in which 15 Gy stereotactic body radiation therapy was delivered to primary renal cell carcinomas and nephrectomy was performed 4 weeks later. In total, 53 samples, comprising around 26 tumors and around 27 peripheral blood samples, were subjected to TCR beta sequencing. Across all 50 or so samples, 4,016,671 unique CDR3 nucleotide sequences, encoding 2,658,974 unique CDR3 amino acid sequences, were identified.

TCR beta libraries were generated from genomic DNA with the immunoSEQ kit, following the manufacturer's recommendations. For library preparation, a first multiplex PCR was performed with proprietary primers, followed by a second PCR in which unique barcodes were added, and bead cleanups were performed after each round. A positive control reaction and a negative control reaction, both provided in the kit, were run with every batch of samples. The final libraries were assessed on an Agilent 4200 TapeStation D1000 ScreenTape, pooled by volume, and quantified by qPCR. Sequencing was performed on an Illumina NextSeq500 with a MidOutput 150-cycle cartridge, and 156 Read1 and 15 Index1 cycles were run with kit custom primers. The pooled library was loaded at 0.95 to 1 pM with around 20% PhiX control spiked in. Per the authors' processing: Vendor-processed data were analyzed in R, with a clonotype defined as all T cells sharing the same CDR3 nucleotide sequence. For clone abundance analyses, frequencies were normalized to the 10,000 most abundant clones per sample. Public T cell clones, averaging fewer than five per sample, were removed before analysis. Tumor-enriched clonotypes and baseline blood-enriched clonotypes were defined as those with an abundance difference of at least 32-fold between compartments. A beta-binomial differential abundance model was used to identify clonotypes that were expanded or contracted between blood time points. Tumor-blood repertoire similarity was measured with the Baroni-Urbani and Buser coefficient, and groups were compared using two-tailed Wilcoxon tests in R. As stored in TCRdb, this immuneACCESS dataset retains in-frame rearrangements with V and J assigned. A fraction of the clones does not appear; measured against another copy, unresolved V genes explain less than half of the discrepancy, and the remainder lacks a known reason. D and trimming were read from the DNA, whereas the V and J calls and clone size are those reported in that table. The sample table records 70,000 or so clones; around 76% of these occur just once. Jointly, the top ten make up roughly 6.3% of the sample.

Based on the germline V gene, the CDR1 and CDR2 sequences are SGHVS and FNYEAQ. Compared with germline, V lacks 5 bases and J lacks 7 bases; bases without a gene match: 7. The CDR3 spans 13 residues, from the cysteine through the phenylalanine. Of all the DNA, just the CDR3 is kept, 39 bases in frame from base 1. Explained via the paper, the time point label denotes: blood 2 weeks post-SBRT. The sample's treatment or condition label, decoded: 15 Gy SBRT to primary tumor, nephrectomy 4 weeks later. To follow tumor-enriched clonotypes, serial peripheral blood was collected from radiation-treated patients at baseline and at 2 weeks and 4 weeks after SBRT. Every patient had renal cell carcinoma of clear cell pathology. Genomic DNA for TCR sequencing was prepared using the QIAamp DNA Blood Mini Kit (Qiagen). The analyses included just those samples that passed every quality control check. A note on this clone: This clone's antigen is unknown. No base qualities exist here, and no much larger clone lies one base off it.

Overall study outcomes, separate from this receptor: Top tumor clonotypes rose in blood from baseline to 2 weeks post-radiation, then contracted by 4 weeks, suggesting transient expansion of tumor-resident clones. Because the trial had a single-armed design, the trial could not examine how radiation dose or scheduling affected the TCR repertoire. Because pretreatment tumor biopsies were not available, the baseline intratumoral presence of clonotypes could not be determined. Tracking of blood repertoire dynamics stopped at four to five weeks after treatment, with no follow-up past that point.

Sequenced here: blood, sampled from a patient whose treatment included radiotherapy and nephrectomy. Rearrangement joined TRBV7-6 to TRBJ2-7; 8 central nucleotides agree with TRBD1. The receptor was derived from a man aged 60 to 69 with renal cell carcinoma. The base sequence is TGTGCCAGCAGCGTGGACAGGGCGCGGGAGCAGTACTTC. Translated, this gives CASSVDRAREQYF.